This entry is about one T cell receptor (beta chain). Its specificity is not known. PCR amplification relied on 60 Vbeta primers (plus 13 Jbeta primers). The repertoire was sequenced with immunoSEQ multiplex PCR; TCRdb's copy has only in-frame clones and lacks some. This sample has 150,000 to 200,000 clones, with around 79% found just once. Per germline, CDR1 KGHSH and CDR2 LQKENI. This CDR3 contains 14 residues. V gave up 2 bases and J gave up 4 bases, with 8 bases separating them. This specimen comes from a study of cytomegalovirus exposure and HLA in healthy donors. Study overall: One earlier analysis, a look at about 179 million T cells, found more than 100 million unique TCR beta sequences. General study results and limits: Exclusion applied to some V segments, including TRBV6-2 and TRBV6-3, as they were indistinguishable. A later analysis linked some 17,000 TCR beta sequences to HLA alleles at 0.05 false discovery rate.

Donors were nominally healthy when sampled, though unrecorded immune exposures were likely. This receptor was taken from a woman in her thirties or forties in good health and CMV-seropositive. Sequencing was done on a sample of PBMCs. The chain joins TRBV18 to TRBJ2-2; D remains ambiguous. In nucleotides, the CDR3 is TGTGCCAGCTCACCAGCTGAGAGCACCGGGGAGCTGTTTTTT. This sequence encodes CASSPAESTGELFF.